The 32 T cell receptor beta chains presented below share a single source sample, sequenced in a study of tumor-infiltrating lymphocytes in primary liver carcinoma. The approximately 20-31 mg bulk tissue piece was not sorted before simultaneous RNA and DNA extraction. TCR beta cDNA was reverse-transcribed from 500 to 550 ng of total RNA. The reaction used a constant-region primer and ProtoScript II reverse transcriptase. It was through three nested multiplex PCR rounds of slightly modified ARM-PCR that TCR beta libraries arose. Investigators reported that the first two PCR rounds, at 9 to 11 cycles each, used TRBV1-TRBV30 forward primers with a C-beta reverse primer. TCRdb reprocessed the multiplex PCR reads via MiXCR and lists one record per CDR3 protein. The data show tens of thousands of distinct CDR3 sequences, roughly 69% seen once. The sequencing sample was made of liver tumor tissue from sampling region 4. Subset indicated: tumor region T4, right-lateral pole. Receptor source: a man aged 40-49 years with primary liver carcinoma and hepatitis B virus infection.

This chain joins TRBV29-1 and TRBJ1-2, with TRBD1 matching 9 bases. The CDR3 is 15 residues long. CDR1 is SQVTM, CDR2 ANQGSEA, per germline. The V and J ends lost 6 bases and 9 bases, in that order; junction bases with no gene match: 17. The CDR3 nucleotides are TGCAGCGTGGCTCCCCGCATACAGGGGGCTTTTAGCTACACCTTC. Translating it yields CSVAPRIQGAFSYTF.

Points on this clonotype: This CDR3 is missing its conserved last phenylalanine or tryptophan, likely due to a read error. The rearrangement joins TRBV19 to TRBJ2-1; D unclear. Germline V gene sequence: CDR1 LNHDA, CDR2 SQIVND (reference sequence). Trimming shortened V by 2 bases and J by 4 bases, and 6 bases separated the two germline ends. The CDR3 has 13 amino acids. The CDR3 sequence: CASSIRPYNEQFL. CDR3 DNA sequence: TGTGCCAGTAGTATAAGGCCTTACAATGAGCAGTTCTTA.

This clonotype was recorded only once. In this CDR3 the conserved last residue, phenylalanine or tryptophan, is missing, so a read error is likely. No DNA is shown, since the ends of the CDR3 on it are uncertain; the CDR3 is the one TCRdb lists. The chain's CDR3 is CASSFPGTSGTKSIQSL. The chain carries TRBV11-1 and TRBJ2-4; the D call of TRBD2 is as the table states it, not checked on the DNA. Germline V gives CDR1 SGHAT, CDR2 FQDESV (reference sequence). Counting both end residues, the CDR3 totals 17 amino acids.

This clonotype was found once. The final CDR3 position lacks the conserved phenylalanine or tryptophan, pointing to a likely read error. It is unclear where the CDR3 begins or ends on the DNA, so no DNA is shown, and the CDR3 is as TCRdb lists it. V and J are TRBV11-3 and TRBJ2-3; TRBD2, the table's D call, lacks a check against the DNA. From its first to its last residue, the CDR3 has 16 amino acids. From germline, CDR1 is SGHNT and CDR2 YENEEA. The chain's CDR3 is CASSGSPAGGVDTHYL.

Only one count was recorded for this clonotype. One end of the junction varies from germline; a read error may be responsible. V usage is TRBV28 and J usage is TRBJ2-5; TRBD1 agrees at 8 bases. Germline-derived CDR1 and CDR2 are MDHEN and SYDVKM. This CDR3 spans 16 amino acids. CDR3 amino acids: CDSSQTGGNSRETEYF. The CDR3 bases are TGTGACAGCAGCCAAACAGGGGGTAATTCTCGAGAGACCGAGTACTTC. Complete variable domain (other parts from reference TRBV28 and TRBJ2-5): DVKVTQSSRYLVKRTGEKVFLECVQDMDHENMFWYRQDPGLGLRLIYFSYDVKMKEKGDIPEGYSVSREKKERFSLILESASTNQTSMYLCDSSQTGGNSRETEYFGPGTRLLVL.

On this clonotype: One end of the junction fails to match germline, which may point to a read error. The chain uses TRBV11-3 and TRBJ2-1, with D unclear. This CDR3 region has 14 residues. Germline lookup yields CDR1 SGHNT and CDR2 YENEEA. The DNA for the CDR3 is TGTGCCAACAGCTTAGACGTCTCGAGCAATGAGCAGTTCTTC. This translates into CANSLDVSSNEQFF.

Remarks on this clonotype: A junction boundary mismatches the germline segment, possibly from a read error. The V gene is TRBV6-6, the J gene TRBJ1-2; unclear D gene. This CDR3 has 15 residues. CDR1 is MNHNY, CDR2 SVGAGI, per germline (reference sequence). The CDR3 DNA sequence: TGTGCCGGCAGTTCCGACGACGCGATAGGCTATGGCTACACCTTC. Translating it yields CAGSSDDAIGYGYTF.

This clonotype is labeled medium-sized. The chain couples TRBV29-1 to TRBJ1-5; tentatively, D is TRBD1 (5 bases). The germline V and J ends were trimmed by 6 bases and 2 bases, with 14 bases remaining between them. The germline gives CDR1 SQVTM, CDR2 ANQGSEA. This CDR3 region has 14 residues. For the CDR3, the DNA is TGCAGCGTCCTCAATCAGGGCGGCAATCAGCCCCAGCATTTT. It is translated as CSVLNQGGNQPQHF.

This clonotype was counted a single time. The chain carries TRBV7-6 and TRBJ2-1; D gene uncertain. This CDR3 contains 12 residues. V gave up 4 bases and J gave up 8 bases, with 9 bases separating them. Per germline, CDR1 SGHVS and CDR2 FNYEAQ. The CDR3 region has the DNA TGTGCCAGCAGCTCATACAATCATGAGCAGTTCTTC. Translating it yields CASSSYNHEQFF.

To note about this clonotype: The junction departs from germline at one end; a sequencing error may be responsible. This rearrangement joins TRBV4-3 to TRBJ1-6; 10 bases are a match to TRBD1. The CDR3 runs 16 residues. Germline CDR1 reads LGHNA; CDR2 reads YSLEER. The CDR3 region is CASSPWDRGRNSPLHF. Written as DNA, the CDR3 is TGCGCCAGCAGCCCCTGGGACAGGGGTAGGAATTCGCCCCTCCACTTT.

Regarding this clonotype: Relative to the germline gene, one junction end is altered; a read error may explain this. The chain has TRBV12-3 or TRBV12-4 and TRBJ2-1, with a weak D call TRBD1 (6 bases). The CDR3 contains 16 residues. The CDR3 protein is CATSKRDNSPWDEQFF. For the CDR3, the DNA is TGTGCCACCAGTAAACGGGACAATTCTCCCTGGGATGAGCAGTTCTTC.

Concerning this clonotype: The CDR3 end shows no conserved phenylalanine or tryptophan, and so a read error is likely. The limits of the CDR3 on the DNA are not certain, so only TCRdb's listed CDR3 is given. The chain recombines TRBV6-5 with TRBJ2-6; TRBD2 is the table's D call and was not checked against the DNA. Looked up from germline, CDR1 is MNHEY and CDR2 is SVGAGI. The CDR3 length equals 19 residues, ends included. CDR3 amino acids: CASSSSGTSGYSGANIPTV.

The rearrangement links TRBV29-1 to TRBJ1-5; D is possibly TRBD1 (6 bases). CDR1 is SQVTM and CDR2 is ANQGSEA in the germline V gene. This CDR3 is 13 amino acids long. For the CDR3, the DNA is TGCAGAGCTGTCGGACAGATGAATCAGCCCCAGCATTTT. Protein: CRAVGQMNQPQHF.

Worth noting for this clonotype: The CDR3 ends on some other residue instead of the conserved phenylalanine or tryptophan, so this is likely a read error. Because the CDR3's place on the DNA is in doubt, the DNA is left out and the CDR3 is given as listed by TCRdb. The chain is built from TRBV29-1 and TRBJ2-7; the D segment call TRBD2 is taken from the table without a DNA check. CDR1 is SQVTM, CDR2 ANQGSEA, per germline. From its first to its last residue, the CDR3 has 16 amino acids. The chain's CDR3 is CSAMTSGTSTPYEHYL.

In the case of this clonotype: The junction departs from the called germline gene at one end, perhaps through a read error. The chain couples TRBV7-9 to TRBJ2-3, with a tentative D call TRBD2 (5 bases). The germline V gene encodes CDR1 SEHNR and CDR2 FQNEAQ (reference sequence). The CDR3 is made up of 14 amino acids. The CDR3 nucleotides are TGTGCCTGCAGCCAGGAGACGGGAACCGATACGCAGTATTTT. Its protein is CACSQETGTDTQYF.

As to this clonotype: Its ends do not fully match the called genes, so a read error is possible. The genes are TRBV4-2 and TRBJ2-3; 8 nucleotides line up with TRBD2. The CDR3 sequence is 16 residues long. The germline V gene encodes CDR1 LGHNA and CDR2 YNFKEQ. The CDR3 loop reads CASSQDLGTRGDTQYF. The CDR3 nucleotides are TGTGCTAGCAGCCAAGATTTGGGGACTAGGGGCGATACGCAATATTTT.

A remark on this clonotype: A junction end diverges from the germline sequence, so it may reflect a read error. The J gene is TRBJ2-3, the V gene TRBV5-6, with TRBD2 matching over 9 bases. The germline gives CDR1 SGHDT, CDR2 YYEEEE. The CDR3 extends over 14 amino acids. CDR3 bases: TGTGCCAGCAGCGATAGCGGGAGAACAGGTACGCAATATTTT. It is translated as CASSDSGRTGTQYF. The whole variable domain, filled in from reference TRBV5-6 and TRBJ2-3, reads DAGVTQSPTHLIKTRGQQVTLRCSPKSGHDTVSWYQQALGQGPQFIFQYYEEEERQRGNFPDRFSGHQFPNYSSELNVNALLLGDSALYLCASSDSGRTGTQYFGPGTRLTVL.

This clonotype occurred once. One junction end does not reproduce the germline sequence, and a read error may be involved. The rearrangement joins TRBV9 to TRBJ1-1, with D perhaps matching TRBD1 (6 bases). Germline assignment: CDR1 SGDLS and CDR2 YYNGEE. There are 15 residues in the CDR3. For the CDR3, the DNA is TGTGCCTGCAGCGTAGATGGACAGAGCAACACTGAAGCTTTCTTT. Its translation: CACSVDGQSNTEAFF.

The sample holds a few counts of this clonotype. One junction end disagrees with the germline gene, perhaps due to a read error. The chain couples TRBV29-1 to TRBJ1-2; 8 bases line up with TRBD1. The CDR3 totals 14 residues. CDR1 SQVTM and CDR2 ANQGSEA come from the germline V gene. CDR3 bases: TGTAGCGCCTCGATTCAGGGGGCAAACTATGGCTACACCTTC. Encoded protein: CSASIQGANYGYTF. The variable domain in full, with the rest retrieved from reference TRBV29-1 and TRBJ1-2, is SAVISQKPSRDICQRGTSLTIQCQVDSQVTMMFWYRQQPGQSLTLIATANQGSEATYESGFVIDKFPISRPNLTFSTLTVSNMSPEDSSIYLCSASIQGANYGYTFGSGTRLTVV.

Comment on this clonotype: An end of the junction does not agree with germline; a read error may underlie this. CDR3: CARSSSGTSGYSGANVLTF. The CDR3, as DNA: TGTGCCAGGAGTTCGTCCGGGACTAGCGGGTATTCTGGGGCCAATGTCCTGACGTTC. This rearrangement joins TRBV6-5 to TRBJ2-6; 12 positions match TRBD2. CDR1 MNHEY and CDR2 SVGAGI come from the germline V gene. The CDR3 consists of 19 residues.

Worth noting for this clonotype: The CDR3 does not close with the conserved phenylalanine or tryptophan, likely indicating a read error. This chain joins TRBV29-1 and TRBJ2-2; the match to TRBD1 covers 8 bases. The CDR3 sequence is 16 residues long. Germline assignment: CDR1 SQVTM and CDR2 ANQGSEA. The CDR3 coding sequence is TGCAGCGTTGAAGGGCTGGACAGGGTGGGCACCGGAGAGCTGTTTCTT. Its protein is CSVEGLDRVGTGELFL.

Regarding this clonotype: Its ends do not fully match the called genes, so a read error is possible. The genes are TRBV4-3 and TRBJ2-7; either TRBD1 or TRBD2 may supply D (5 bases each). Per germline, CDR1 LGHNA and CDR2 YSLEER. CDR3 length: 17 residues. CDR3 sequence: CSRSQEAPGTGRYEQYF. CDR3 sequence (DNA): TGCTCCAGAAGCCAAGAAGCACCCGGGACGGGGCGGTACGAGCAGTACTTC.

As regards this clonotype: Germline is not matched at one junction end, which may reflect a read error. This rearrangement joins TRBV19 to TRBJ1-1; 11 nucleotides match TRBD1. Germline assignment: CDR1 LNHDA and CDR2 SQIVND (reference sequence). This CDR3 is built from 17 residues. The CDR3 nucleotides are TGTACCAGTCGCACCCGGGGACAGGGGGATCTGAACACTGATGCTTTCTTT. Translated: CTSRTRGQGDLNTDAFF.

With respect to this clonotype: The conserved final phenylalanine or tryptophan is absent from the CDR3, which likely points to a read error. The CDR3 reads CAISAGREKETQYL. The CDR3 DNA reads TGTGCCATCAGTGCGGGACGGGAGAAAGAGACCCAGTACTTA. The rearrangement links TRBV10-3 to TRBJ2-5; tentative D call: TRBD2 (6 bases). This CDR3 has 14 residues. V lost 4 bases and J 3 bases, leaving 12 bases between the germline ends. Germline CDR1 reads ENHRY; CDR2 reads SYGVKD.

This sequence joins TRBV28 and TRBJ1-1; TRBD1 is a possible D gene (6 bases). CDR3 length: 14 residues. Germline V gene sequence: CDR1 MDHEN, CDR2 SYDVKM. The CDR3 loop reads CDWKRTGLGTEAFF. CDR3 nucleotide sequence: TGTGACTGGAAAAGAACAGGGCTTGGCACTGAAGCTTTCTTT.

Notes on this clonotype: One end of the junction varies from germline; a read error may be responsible. The chain uses TRBV2 and TRBJ2-6; D call uncertain. Germline CDR1 and CDR2: SNHLY and FYNNEI. This CDR3 spans 14 amino acids. CDR3 sequence reads: CASSEVAEANVLTF. The CDR3 nucleotides read TGTGCCAGCAGTGAAGTAGCTGAGGCCAACGTCTTGACTTTC.

Worth noting for this clonotype: At one boundary the junction diverges from the germline segment, which might be a read error. This chain joins TRBV29-1 and TRBJ2-2; TRBD2 aligns across 9 bases. Germline assignment: CDR1 SQVTM and CDR2 ANQGSEA. The CDR3 covers 15 residues. CDR3: CSVGTSAPSTGELFF. CDR3 in DNA: TGCAGCGTTGGGACTAGCGCGCCGAGCACCGGGGAACTGTTTTTT.

Regarding this clonotype: The CDR3 carries no conserved terminal phenylalanine or tryptophan, so it likely arises from a read error. The chain couples TRBV28 to TRBJ2-1; D is unresolved. Per germline, CDR1 MDHEN and CDR2 SYDVKM. The CDR3 contains 12 residues. In nucleotides, the CDR3 is TGTGTCAGCTCCCAGCTGAACAATGAGCAGTTCTTA. It encodes CVSSQLNNEQFL.

This clonotype turned up a few times. The CDR3 end shows no conserved phenylalanine or tryptophan, and so a read error is likely. The chain combines TRBV29-1 with TRBJ1-1; D is uncertain. Between the trimmed V and J ends, which lost 7 bases and 0 bases, there was a span of 12 bases. The CDR3 length is 13 residues. Germline V gene lookup returns CDR1 SQVTM and CDR2 ANQGSEA. The CDR3, as DNA: TGCAGCGCCGGGTACGGACTGAACACTGAAGCTTTCATT. Translating gives CSAGYGLNTEAFI.

This clonotype is termed medium-sized (0.01 to 0.1%). The chain has TRBV29-1 and TRBJ2-6, with TRBD1 as a possible D gene (6 bases). CDR1 is SQVTM and CDR2 is ANQGSEA in the germline V gene. Trimming removed 5 bases from V and 0 bases from J, with 14 bases in between. This CDR3 is 16 amino acids long. CDR3 sequence reads: CSVFRDTDSGANVLTF. The CDR3 DNA reads TGCAGCGTTTTCCGGGACACAGACTCTGGGGCCAACGTCCTGACTTTC.

A note on this clonotype: One end of the junction is discordant with germline, which a read error may explain. This chain links TRBV6-1 with TRBJ2-3; 8 bases agree with TRBD1. Germline V gene sequence: CDR1 MNHNS, CDR2 SASEGT. The CDR3 loop spans 13 amino acids. In DNA, the CDR3 is TGTGCCAGCAGTAATATCGGGACAGGTACGCAGTATTTT. Translated: CASSNIGTGTQYF.

On this clonotype: A read error may account for a junction end that differs from germline. The chain couples TRBV11-1 to TRBJ2-7, with D maybe TRBD2 (6 bases). CDR3 length: 15 residues. The germline CDR1 and CDR2 sequences are SGHAT and FQDESV (reference sequence). The CDR3 region is CASSLMGSGEYELYF. In DNA form, the CDR3 reads TGTGCCAGCAGCTTAATGGGGTCGGGAGAATACGAGCTGTACTTC.